The source of this T cell receptor (beta chain) is a study of metastatic and nonmetastatic thyroid tumors. This clone was observed many times. TCRdb re-processed the PCR reads through MiXCR. The data show tens of thousands of clones, with around 20% seen just once and 4% to 5% held by the top ten. Every patient underwent thyroid surgery untreated. The source of this sequence is a female donor with papillary thyroid cancer or a benign thyroid nodule (not recorded which). Some clones in this sample may be carry-over from other donors' samples. Sequences were obtained from blood.

CDR3 nucleotides: TGTGCCTGGAGGGCAGGGGATTCACCCCTCCACTTT. This codes for CAWRAGDSPLHF. The chain has TRBV30 and TRBJ1-6; TRBD1 might be the D (6 bases). The CDR3 totals 12 residues. Germline V gene data show CDR1 as GTSNPN and CDR2 as SVGIG (reference sequence). V lost 3 bases and J lost 8, with 8 bases in between. The full variable domain, in which reference TRBV30 and TRBJ1-6 provide the parts outside the CDR3, is SQTIHQWPATLVQPVGSPLSLECTVEGTSNPNLYWYRQAAGRGLQLLFYSVGIGQISSEVPQNLSASRPQDRQFILSSKKLLLSDSGFYLCAWRAGDSPLHFGNGTRLTVT.